The clone carrying this T cell receptor (beta chain) showed up many times. Germline V gives CDR1 SGHNT, CDR2 YENEEA. The CDR3 extends over 17 amino acids. V lost 2 bases to trimming and J lost 7 bases, with 21 bases between them. These data belong to a study of T-cell reconstitution after alpha-beta-depleted transplantation in children. Unique molecular identifiers were built into the TCRbeta library. One entry per CDR3 protein, called by TCRdb with MiXCR from the PCR reads. The table records about 230,000 distinct CDR3 sequences, around 9.9% of them present only once. This specimen was PBMCs, taken before TCRalphabeta/CD19-depleted stem cell transplant. This receptor was identified in a child under two years old with acute myeloid leukemia, due to receive a stem cell transplant. The rearrangement links TRBV11-3 to TRBJ2-1; tentatively, D is TRBD2 (5 bases). CDR3 sequence (DNA): TGTGCCAGCAGCTTACCCTCTCAGCGGAGCCGGGCAAATGAGCAGTTCTTC. Its protein is CASSLPSQRSRANEQFF.